The rows below give T cell receptor beta chains drawn from one sample of a study of control samples from healthy donors and cancer patients. TCRdb's copy holds only in-frame clones and misses some; the assay was immunoSEQ multiplex PCR. The sample records around 140,000 clones, over 85% being singletons. Material: blood. These receptors originate from a man younger than 30 in good health. Both conserved end residues are part of each CDR3. A D gene is named only where the DNA matches it firmly. Clone size is given for some rows only: seen once, a few or many times, or a class if the clone is expanded.

D gene,V gene,clone size,J gene,CDR3 protein,CDR3 DNA
-,TRBV4-1,-,TRBJ1-2,CASSQVGGSSFGYTF,TGCGCCAGCAGCCAAGTCGGCGGCAGTTCGTTTGGCTACACCTTC
-,TRBV2,once,TRBJ1-1,CASIAGPSEAFF,TGTGCCAGCATTGCTGGACCCTCTGAAGCTTTCTTT
-,TRBV7-9,-,TRBJ1-1,CASSLDRGTEAFF,TGTGCCAGCAGCTTAGATCGGGGGACTGAAGCTTTCTTT
-,TRBV2,-,TRBJ2-1,CASSVTLPPEQFF,TGTGCCAGCAGTGTTACCCTCCCTCCTGAGCAGTTCTTC
-,TRBV6-5,-,TRBJ1-2,CASSRTALYGYTF,TGTGCCAGCAGCCGGACAGCCCTCTATGGCTACACCTTC
TRBD2,TRBV15,-,TRBJ2-1,CATSTRRGAGEQFF,TGTGCCACCAGCACCCGGCGGGGGGCGGGCGAGCAGTTCTTC
-,TRBV19,-,TRBJ1-2,CASSRPANYGYTF,TGTGCCAGTAGTCGGCCAGCTAACTATGGCTACACCTTC
-,TRBV11-2,-,TRBJ1-5,CASSVGPNNQPQHF,TGTGCCAGCAGCGTCGGACCTAACAATCAGCCCCAGCATTTT
-,TRBV9,-,TRBJ2-7,CASSVSPRGHEQYF,TGTGCCAGCAGCGTTAGTCCGAGGGGCCACGAGCAGTACTTC
-,TRBV9,-,TRBJ1-1,CASSVEGRTEAFF,TGTGCCAGCAGCGTAGAAGGAAGGACTGAAGCTTTCTTT
-,TRBV11-2,-,TRBJ1-4,CASSLRGIYSEKLFF,TGTGCCAGCAGCTTAAGGGGAATATACTCGGAAAAACTGTTTTTT
-,TRBV4-1,once,TRBJ2-7,CASSHTNYEQYF,TGCGCCAGCAGCCACACTAACTACGAGCAGTACTTC
-,TRBV9,-,TRBJ2-3,CASSVVGEKIDTDTQYF,TGTGCCAGCAGCGTAGTTGGGGAAAAAATTGACACAGATACGCAGTATTTT
TRBD2,TRBV19,-,TRBJ2-7,CASSILAAGETYEQYF,TGTGCCAGTAGTATTTTAGCAGCGGGGGAGACCTACGAGCAGTACTTC
TRBD1,TRBV14,-,TRBJ1-5,CASSQATADRGYGGNQPQHF,TGTGCCAGCAGCCAAGCAACAGCGGACAGGGGGTATGGAGGCAATCAGCCCCAGCATTTT
-,TRBV20-1,few,TRBJ1-5,CSASLGYSNQPQHF,TGCAGTGCTAGTTTGGGCTATAGCAATCAGCCCCAGCATTTT
-,TRBV28,-,TRBJ1-3,CASSLSRSGNTIYF,TGTGCCAGCAGTTTATCCCGCTCTGGAAACACCATATATTTT
TRBD1,TRBV5-1,-,TRBJ2-7,CASSYWRGQVKNEQYF,TGCGCCAGCAGCTATTGGAGGGGACAGGTAAAGAACGAGCAGTACTTC
-,TRBV19,-,TRBJ1-4,CASSLDSLATNEKLFF,TGTGCCAGTAGTCTGGACAGCCTCGCAACTAATGAAAAACTGTTTTTT
-,TRBV19,-,TRBJ1-1,CASSIFGGTEAFF,TGTGCCAGTAGTATCTTCGGGGGGACTGAAGCTTTCTTT
-,TRBV19,-,TRBJ2-1,CASSIDRTRVSYNEQFF,TGTGCCAGTAGTATAGATCGGACCAGGGTATCCTACAATGAGCAGTTCTTC
-,TRBV3-1/TRBV3-2,-,TRBJ2-7,CASSHQPSTTEIAYEQYF,TGTGCCAGCAGCCACCAACCCTCGACAACTGAAATTGCCTACGAGCAGTACTTC
-,TRBV6-1,-,TRBJ2-5,CASRPGLLRETQYF,TGTGCCAGCAGACCGGGTCTCCTAAGGGAGACCCAGTACTTC
-,TRBV5-1,-,TRBJ1-4,CASSPNGVAGEKLFF,TGCGCCAGCAGCCCCAATGGAGTGGCGGGTGAAAAACTGTTTTTT
-,TRBV7-9,-,TRBJ2-5,CASSARTQETQYF,TGTGCCAGCAGCGCCAGGACCCAAGAGACCCAGTACTTC
TRBD1,TRBV10-3,-,TRBJ2-7,CAISGRTGASREQYF,TGTGCCATCAGCGGCCGGACAGGGGCCTCTCGGGAGCAGTACTTC
TRBD1,TRBV19,-,TRBJ2-2,CASIRGQGPGELFF,TGTGCCAGTATTAGGGGACAGGGTCCCGGGGAGCTGTTTTTT
TRBD1,TRBV30,-,TRBJ1-1,CAWSRQGRENTEAFF,TGTGCCTGGAGTCGACAGGGGCGAGAGAACACTGAAGCTTTCTTT
TRBD1,TRBV10-3,-,TRBJ2-3,CANSGTGGTDTQYF,TGTGCCAACTCCGGGACAGGGGGCACAGATACGCAGTATTTT
TRBD2,TRBV7-9,once,TRBJ2-3,CASSPGLAGDTQYF,TGTGCCAGCAGCCCGGGACTAGCGGGAGATACGCAGTATTTT
-,TRBV7-9,-,TRBJ2-7,CASSLGAYEQYF,TGTGCCAGCAGCTTAGGTGCCTACGAGCAGTACTTC
-,TRBV30,-,TRBJ2-5,CAWSVIQKETQYF,TGTGCCTGGAGTGTAATCCAGAAAGAGACCCAGTACTTC
-,TRBV9,-,TRBJ2-1,CASSVPFPDEQFF,TGTGCCAGCAGCGTCCCCTTTCCCGATGAGCAGTTCTTC
-,TRBV24-1,-,TRBJ1-5,CATSDSGQPQHF,TGTGCCACCAGTGATTCGGGGCAGCCCCAGCATTTT
-,TRBV28,-,TRBJ1-3,CASSTQGSGNTIYF,TGTGCCAGCAGTACCCAGGGGTCTGGAAACACCATATATTTT
-,TRBV6-5,-,TRBJ2-7,CASSYGGTRPYEQYF,TGTGCCAGCAGTTACGGTGGGACACGTCCCTACGAGCAGTACTTC
-,TRBV28,-,TRBJ1-1,CATKRQNTEAFF,TGTGCCACCAAGAGACAGAACACTGAAGCTTTCTTT
TRBD1,TRBV5-4,-,TRBJ2-5,CASSTRDRGWETQYF,TGTGCCAGCAGCACCCGGGACAGGGGGTGGGAGACCCAGTACTTC
TRBD2,TRBV19,-,TRBJ2-1,CASSMSSGGYNEQFF,TGTGCCAGTAGTATGTCAAGCGGGGGCTACAATGAGCAGTTCTTC
-,TRBV10-1,once,TRBJ1-5,CASSESGAGPGQPQHF,TGCGCCAGCAGTGAGTCGGGGGCAGGGCCCGGTCAGCCCCAGCATTTT
-,TRBV27,-,TRBJ2-1,CASSLGTAVNEQFF,TGTGCCAGCAGTTTGGGGACTGCGGTCAATGAGCAGTTCTTC
TRBD1,TRBV6-5,-,TRBJ1-2,CASSLRTGGYYGYTF,TGTGCCAGCAGTTTAAGGACAGGGGGGTACTATGGCTACACCTTC
-,TRBV27,once,TRBJ2-1,CASSFGNEQFF,TGTGCCAGCAGTTTTGGCAATGAGCAGTTCTTC
-,TRBV15,-,TRBJ2-7,CATSRGQWARRSEQYF,TGTGCCACCAGCAGAGGTCAGTGGGCTAGGCGGTCCGAGCAGTACTTC
TRBD1,TRBV28,-,TRBJ2-1,CASSRTGASYNEQFF,TGTGCCAGCAGTCGGACAGGAGCCTCCTACAATGAGCAGTTCTTC
TRBD2,TRBV6-5,-,TRBJ2-2,CASSWGRDTGELFF,TGTGCCAGCAGTTGGGGGAGGGACACCGGGGAGCTGTTTTTT
-,TRBV4-1,-,TRBJ1-6,CASSQVADSSNSPLHF,TGCGCCAGCAGCCAAGTCGCGGACAGTAGTAATTCACCCCTCCACTTT
-,TRBV28,-,TRBJ1-6,CASSLGGKSPTLHF,TGTGCCAGCAGTTTAGGAGGTAAAAGCCCCACCCTCCACTTT